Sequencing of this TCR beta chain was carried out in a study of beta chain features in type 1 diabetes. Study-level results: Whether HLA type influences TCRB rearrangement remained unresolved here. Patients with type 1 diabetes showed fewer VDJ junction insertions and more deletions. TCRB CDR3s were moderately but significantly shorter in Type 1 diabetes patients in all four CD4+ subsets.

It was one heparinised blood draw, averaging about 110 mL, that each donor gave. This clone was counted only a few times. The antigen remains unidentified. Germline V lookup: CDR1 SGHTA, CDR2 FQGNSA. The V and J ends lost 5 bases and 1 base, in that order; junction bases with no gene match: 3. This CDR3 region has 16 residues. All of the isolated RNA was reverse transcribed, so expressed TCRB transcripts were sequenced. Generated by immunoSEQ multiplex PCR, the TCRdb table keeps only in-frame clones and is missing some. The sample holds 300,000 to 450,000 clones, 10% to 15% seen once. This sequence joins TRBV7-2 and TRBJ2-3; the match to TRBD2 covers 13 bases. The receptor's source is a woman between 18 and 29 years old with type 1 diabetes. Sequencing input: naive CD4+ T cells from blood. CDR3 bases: TGTGCCAGCAGCCTGGGGACTAGCGGGGGCACAGATACGCAGTATTTT. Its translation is CASSLGTSGGTDTQYF.